The clone carrying this TCR beta chain was detected many times. These data belong to a study of identical twins. A universal primer site was created by template switching, with the cDNA bearing unique molecular identifiers. In TCRdb, the 5' RACE reads were re-called with MiXCR into one record per CDR3 protein. This sample has roughly 490,000 distinct CDR3 sequences, with 14% found just once. These same records also appear under a second study, on yellow fever vaccine responses in identical twins. That work contributes: Twins' vaccine T cell response reportedly gave the appearance of partial convergence and partial personalization.

The TCR was taken from a woman aged 18 to 35 in good health. Sequenced: CD4+ T cells sorted from blood.

CDR3 region: CASSQREAYEQYF. CDR3 DNA: TGTGCCAGCAGCCAACGAGAAGCCTACGAGCAGTACTTC. The chain is built from TRBV3-1 and TRBJ2-7; no clear D gene. Germline values: CDR1 LGHDT, CDR2 YNNKEL (reference sequence). V lost 2 bases, J lost 2 bases, and 7 bases lay in between. This CDR3 contains 13 residues.